This TCR beta chain was identified during a study of CD8+ T cells in alopecia areata. Study-wide results and caveats: There were also resident alphabeta T cells of normal skin sequenced in scalp samples.

The authors extracted RNA and reverse transcribed it into cDNA as the sequencing template. Assay used: immunoSEQ multiplex PCR; TCRdb lists only in-frame clones, some missing. The sample yields 95,000 to 100,000 clones, 50% to 75% seen once. Treatment of the sample: oral pan-JAK inhibitor, 5-10 mg twice daily. Germline loops: CDR1 SGHAT, CDR2 FQNNGV. The V end lost 5 bases, the J end lost 9 bases, and 23 bases lay between the germline ends. This CDR3 spans 15 amino acids. Of note for this clone: The antigen is not known.

Sequenced material: CD8+ T cells sorted from blood, taken at week 4, from a patient treated with tofacitinib. The gene calls are TRBV11-2 and TRBJ2-7, with D perhaps matching TRBD1 or TRBD2 (6 bases each). The TCR sequence derives from a human donor with alopecia areata. The CDR3 DNA sequence: TGTGCCAGCAGCCAAGATCAAGAGGGGGGAAGGGGGCAGTACTTC. As protein: CASSQDQEGGRGQYF.